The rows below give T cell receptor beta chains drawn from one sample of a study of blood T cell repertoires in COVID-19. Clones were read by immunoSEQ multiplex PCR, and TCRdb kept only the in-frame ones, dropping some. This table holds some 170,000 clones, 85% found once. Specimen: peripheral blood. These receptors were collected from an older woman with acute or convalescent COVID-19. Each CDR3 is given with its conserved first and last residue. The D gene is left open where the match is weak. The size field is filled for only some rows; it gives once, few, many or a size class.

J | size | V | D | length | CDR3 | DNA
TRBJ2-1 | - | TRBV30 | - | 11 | CAWSGYNEQFF | TGTGCCTGGAGCGGTTACAATGAGCAGTTCTTC
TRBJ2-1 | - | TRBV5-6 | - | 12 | CASSLWSTQRFF | TGTGCCAGCAGCTTGTGGTCTACCCAAAGATTCTTC
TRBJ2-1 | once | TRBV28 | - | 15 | CASSLSSPRGNEQFF | TGTGCCAGCAGTTTATCGTCCCCCAGGGGTAATGAGCAGTTCTTC
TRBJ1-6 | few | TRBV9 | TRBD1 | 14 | CASSVAGQNSPLHF | TGTGCCAGCAGCGTAGCGGGACAGAATTCACCCCTCCACTTT
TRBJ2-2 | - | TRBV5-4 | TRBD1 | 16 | CASSSRTGKNTGELFF | TGTGCCAGCAGCTCCCGGACAGGGAAGAACACCGGGGAGCTGTTTTTT
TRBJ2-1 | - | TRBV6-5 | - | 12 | CASKGVSREQFF | TGTGCCAGCAAGGGGGTTTCGCGGGAGCAGTTCTTC
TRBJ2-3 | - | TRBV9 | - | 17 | CASSVAPGGFGTDTQYF | TGTGCCAGCAGCGTAGCCCCTGGGGGGTTTGGAACAGATACGCAGTATTTT
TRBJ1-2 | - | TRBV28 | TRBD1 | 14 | CASSLGTGVNGYTF | TGTGCCAGCAGCCTCGGGACAGGGGTGAATGGCTACACCTTC
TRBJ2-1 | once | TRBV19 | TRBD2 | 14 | CASSLAASYNEQFF | TGTGCCAGCTCCCTAGCGGCATCCTACAATGAGCAGTTCTTC
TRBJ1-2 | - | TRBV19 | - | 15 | CASTTGGVFNYGYTF | TGTGCCAGTACTACCGGCGGGGTTTTTAACTATGGCTACACCTTC
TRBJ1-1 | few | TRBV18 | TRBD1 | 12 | CASSPPGGSAFF | TGTGCCAGCTCACCACCAGGGGGCTCAGCTTTCTTT
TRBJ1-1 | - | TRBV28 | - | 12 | CASSLRNTEAFF | TGTGCCAGCAGTTTACGTAACACTGAAGCTTTCTTT
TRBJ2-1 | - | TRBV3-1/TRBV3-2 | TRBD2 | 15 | CATTPLAGAYNEQFF | TGTGCCACCACACCTCTAGCGGGAGCTTACAATGAGCAGTTCTTC
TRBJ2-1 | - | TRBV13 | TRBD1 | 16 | CASSPLTGGAYNEQFF | TGTGCCAGCAGCCCACTTACAGGGGGCGCGTACAATGAGCAGTTCTTC
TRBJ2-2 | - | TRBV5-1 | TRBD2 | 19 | CASSVGLVSQFANTGELFF | TGCGCCAGCAGCGTCGGACTAGTGTCCCAGTTCGCGAACACCGGGGAGCTGTTTTTT
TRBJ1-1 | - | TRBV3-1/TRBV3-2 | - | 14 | CASSHTDRNTEAFF | TGTGCCAGCAGCCACACGGACAGGAACACTGAAGCTTTCTTT
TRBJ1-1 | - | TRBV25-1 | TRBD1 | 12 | CASRTGRTEAFF | TGTGCCAGCAGGACAGGGAGGACTGAAGCTTTCTTT
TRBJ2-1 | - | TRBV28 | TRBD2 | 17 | CASSTPSSGSSYNEQFF | TGTGCCAGCAGTACCCCGTCTAGCGGGAGCTCCTACAATGAGCAGTTCTTC
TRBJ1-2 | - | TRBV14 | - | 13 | CASSQDLNYGYTF | TGTGCCAGCAGCCAAGATCTGAACTATGGCTACACCTTC
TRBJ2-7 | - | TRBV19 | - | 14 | CASSIWTTAPEQYF | TGTGCCAGTAGTATCTGGACTACCGCCCCCGAGCAGTACTTC
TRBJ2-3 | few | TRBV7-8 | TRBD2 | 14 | CASSLGLAEDTQYF | TGTGCCAGCAGCTTAGGACTAGCGGAAGATACGCAGTATTTT
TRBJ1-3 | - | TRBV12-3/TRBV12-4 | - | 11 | CASSLQNTIYF | TGTGCCAGCAGTTTACAAAACACCATATATTTT
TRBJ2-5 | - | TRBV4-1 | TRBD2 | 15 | CASSQVGLAGETQYF | TGCGCCAGCAGCCAAGTCGGGCTAGCGGGAGAGACCCAGTACTTC
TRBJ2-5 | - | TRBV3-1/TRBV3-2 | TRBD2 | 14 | CASSPSTSGETQYF | TGTGCCAGCAGCCCTTCGACTAGCGGGGAGACCCAGTACTTC
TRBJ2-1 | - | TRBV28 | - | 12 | CASSPAYNEQFF | TGTGCCAGCAGTCCGGCCTACAATGAGCAGTTCTTC
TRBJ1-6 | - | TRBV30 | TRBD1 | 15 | CAWSPGQGMNSPLHF | TGTGCCTGGAGCCCCGGACAGGGGATGAATTCACCCCTCCACTTT
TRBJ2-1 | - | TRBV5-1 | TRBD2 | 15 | CASSLEGREHNEQFF | TGCGCCAGCAGCTTGGAGGGGCGGGAGCACAATGAGCAGTTCTTC
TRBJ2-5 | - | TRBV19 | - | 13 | CASSQTSQETQYF | TGTGCCAGTAGTCAGACATCTCAAGAGACCCAGTACTTC
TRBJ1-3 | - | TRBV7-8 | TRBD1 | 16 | CASSLVRDRAGNTIYF | TGTGCCAGCAGCTTAGTTCGGGACAGGGCTGGAAACACCATATATTTT
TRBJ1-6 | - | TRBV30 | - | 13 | CAWSMSVNSPLHF | TGTGCCTGGAGTATGTCCGTAAATTCACCCCTCCACTTT
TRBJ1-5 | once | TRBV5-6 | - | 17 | CASSSFDRVPGNQPQHF | TGTGCCAGCAGCTCCTTTGACAGAGTCCCTGGCAATCAGCCCCAGCATTTT
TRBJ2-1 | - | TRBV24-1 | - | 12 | CATKGLLNEQFF | TGTGCCACCAAGGGACTCCTAAATGAGCAGTTCTTC
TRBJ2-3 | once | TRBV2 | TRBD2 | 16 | CASIPTSGYSTDTQYF | TGTGCCAGCATCCCGACTAGCGGGTACAGCACAGATACGCAGTATTTT
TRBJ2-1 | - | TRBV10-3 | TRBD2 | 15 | CAISESPTSGRGPFF | TGTGCCATCAGTGAGTCGCCGACTAGCGGCAGGGGACCGTTCTTC
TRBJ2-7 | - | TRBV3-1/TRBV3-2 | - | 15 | CASSQDSRAVYEQYF | TGTGCCAGCAGCCAAGATTCGAGGGCCGTCTACGAGCAGTACTTC
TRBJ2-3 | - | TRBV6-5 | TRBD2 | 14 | CASSPLGGADTQYF | TGTGCCAGCAGTCCCCTCGGGGGGGCAGATACGCAGTATTTT
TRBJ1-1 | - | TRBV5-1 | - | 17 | CASSLGDYRAENTEAFF | TGCGCCAGCAGCTTGGGAGACTACAGGGCCGAGAACACTGAAGCTTTCTTT
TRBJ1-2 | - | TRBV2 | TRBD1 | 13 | CASSAETGVGYTF | TGTGCCAGCAGTGCCGAGACAGGGGTTGGCTACACCTTC
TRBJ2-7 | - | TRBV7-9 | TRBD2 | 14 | CASSHMLAEYEQYF | TGTGCCAGCAGCCACATGCTAGCGGAATACGAGCAGTACTTC
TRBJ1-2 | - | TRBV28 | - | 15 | CASTDSTRPVYGYTF | TGTGCCAGCACCGACTCAACACGCCCGGTCTATGGCTACACCTTC